This is a list of T cell receptor beta chains from one sample in a study of cytomegalovirus exposure and HLA in healthy donors. The protocol was immunoSEQ multiplex PCR, while the TCRdb copy is restricted to in-frame clones and leaves out a portion. The data show 90,000 to 110,000 clones, over 75% seen once. The sequenced material came from PBMCs. The receptors were sampled from a woman in her thirties or forties in good health and CMV-seropositive. Each CDR3 is given with its conserved first and last residue. A D gene is named only where the DNA matches it firmly. A clone size is listed for some rows: how often the clone was seen (once, few, many), or a class if it is expanded.

v_gene	d_gene	j_gene	abundance	CDR3nt	CDR3aa
TRBV27	TRBD1	TRBJ2-4	once	TGTGCCAGCCGGGGACAGTCTTTAGCCAAAAACATTCAGTACTTC	CASRGQSLAKNIQYF
TRBV9	TRBD1	TRBJ1-1	few	TGTGCCAGCAGCGCCGCCAACCGGGACAGGGTACTTGGGAACACTGAAGCTTTCTTT	CASSAANRDRVLGNTEAFF
TRBV11-3	TRBD1	TRBJ1-1	once	TGTGCCAGCAGCTTAGATGGACAGGGGTCCTACACTGAAGCTTTCTTT	CASSLDGQGSYTEAFF
TRBV7-9	TRBD1	TRBJ1-1	NA	TGTGCCAGCAGCCCACTTGGTAGGGGGCTATACACTGAAGCTTTCTTT	CASSPLGRGLYTEAFF
TRBV5-6	NA	TRBJ2-3	once	TGTGCCAGCAGCTTGGGACTAGGCACAGATACGCAGTATTTT	CASSLGLGTDTQYF
TRBV28	NA	TRBJ1-1	NA	TGTGCCAGCACCCGGGGAGGGGCGGACACTGAAGCTTTCTTT	CASTRGGADTEAFF
TRBV5-6	NA	TRBJ1-5	NA	TGTGCCAGCAGCTTGCACGGGTTCAATCAGCCCCAGCATTTT	CASSLHGFNQPQHF
TRBV6-1	NA	TRBJ1-2	NA	TGTGCCAGCAGTGAATCCGGACACCTCTATGGCTACACCTTC	CASSESGHLYGYTF
TRBV7-9	TRBD2	TRBJ2-1	few	TGTGCCAGCAGCTTAGGAACTAGCGGGAGGGGCAATGAGCAGTTCTTC	CASSLGTSGRGNEQFF
TRBV29-1	TRBD2	TRBJ2-3	once	TGCAGCGGGGGTCGCGCGGGAGTGGGTGGTACGCAGTATTTT	CSGGRAGVGGTQYF
TRBV7-8	TRBD2	TRBJ2-1	NA	TGTGCCAGCAAATTGGGCGGGGGGCCGTACAATGAGCAGTTCTTC	CASKLGGGPYNEQFF
TRBV28	NA	TRBJ1-5	few	TGTGCCAGCAGTTTATCGCAGATTAATCAGCCCCAGCATTTT	CASSLSQINQPQHF
TRBV15	NA	TRBJ2-7	NA	TGTGCCACCAGCAGAGATCGTGGCGGATCCTACGAGCAGTACTTC	CATSRDRGGSYEQYF
TRBV28	NA	TRBJ2-1	NA	TGTGCCAGCAGTTTATCAGCGCAGGGTAATGAGCAGTTCTTC	CASSLSAQGNEQFF
TRBV29-1	TRBD1	TRBJ2-7	NA	TGCAGCGTTCTTAACAGGGGGAGCTCCTACGAGCAGTACTTC	CSVLNRGSSYEQYF
TRBV27	NA	TRBJ2-5	once	TGTGCCAGCAGTTTGCGGGACAGAGAAAAAGAGACCCAGTACTTC	CASSLRDREKETQYF
TRBV18	NA	TRBJ2-7	NA	TGTGCCAGCTCACGGATAGTTATTCTCAGGGACGAGCAGTACTTC	CASSRIVILRDEQYF
TRBV7-3	TRBD1	TRBJ1-6	NA	TGTGCCAGCAGCAACGGACAGGGAGGACCCCTCCACTTT	CASSNGQGGPLHF
TRBV2	NA	TRBJ2-7	NA	TGTGCCAGCAGCCCTGGGGGGGCGCCTGGGGAGCAGTACTTC	CASSPGGAPGEQYF
TRBV23-1	NA	TRBJ1-4	once	TGCGCCAGCAGTCAGAGGGCTCCCCTAGCCCATAATGAAAAACTGTTTTTT	CASSQRAPLAHNEKLFF
TRBV28	NA	TRBJ2-7	NA	TGTGCCAGCAGTTTATCGGAGGCTTTGGGGTACTCCTACGAGCAGTACTTC	CASSLSEALGYSYEQYF
TRBV6-1	TRBD1	TRBJ1-3	NA	TGTGCCAGCATCCAGGGGGCCACTGGAAACACCATATATTTT	CASIQGATGNTIYF